These T cell receptor beta chains were read from a single sample in a study of control samples from healthy donors and cancer patients. Profiled with immunoSEQ multiplex PCR; TCRdb holds only in-frame clones, not every one. This sample has just over 150,000 clones, with 70% to 90% found just once. The sequencing sample was made of blood. The source of these receptors is a man aged 25-45 years in good health. Both conserved end residues are part of each CDR3. A D gene is named only where the DNA matches it firmly. Part of the rows lack a size; the others show once, few, many or a class for expanded clones.

V,J,size,D,CDR3,DNA
TRBV19,TRBJ1-1,-,-,CATQPTRNTEAFF,TGTGCCACTCAGCCGACACGGAACACTGAAGCTTTCTTT
TRBV7-9,TRBJ1-1,-,-,CASSLGHGGSLTEAFF,TGTGCCAGCAGCTTAGGGCACGGGGGCTCCTTAACTGAAGCTTTCTTT
TRBV13,TRBJ1-6,once,-,CASSSPGADGGSPLHF,TGTGCCAGCAGCTCCCCAGGGGCCGACGGGGGTTCACCCCTCCACTTT
TRBV5-4,TRBJ1-6,-,-,CASSLRGAKDLSPLHF,TGTGCCAGCAGCCTAAGGGGGGCCAAGGACCTTTCACCCCTCCACTTT
TRBV24-1,TRBJ2-5,-,-,CATSDWGAGETQYF,TGTGCCACCAGTGATTGGGGGGCCGGAGAGACCCAGTACTTC
TRBV5-1,TRBJ2-5,-,TRBD2,CASSQLLADKETQYF,TGCGCCAGCAGCCAGCTCCTAGCGGATAAAGAGACCCAGTACTTC
TRBV10-3,TRBJ1-6,-,-,CAISVIGGADSPLHF,TGTGCCATCAGTGTTATAGGGGGAGCGGATTCACCCCTCCACTTT
TRBV28,TRBJ2-3,-,-,CASSLEVEQDTQYF,TGTGCCAGCAGTTTAGAGGTCGAACAGGATACGCAGTATTTT
TRBV5-4,TRBJ2-7,-,-,CASSVDGTYEQYF,TGTGCCAGCAGCGTTGACGGAACCTACGAGCAGTACTTC
TRBV7-9,TRBJ1-1,-,TRBD1,CASSLEQGATAFF,TGTGCCAGCAGCTTAGAGCAGGGGGCGACGGCTTTCTTT
TRBV19,TRBJ1-3,few,-,CASSIQGLLSGNTIYF,TGTGCCAGTAGTATCCAGGGCCTCCTCTCTGGAAACACCATATATTTT
TRBV7-9,TRBJ1-1,-,-,CASSFKGETEAFF,TGTGCCAGCAGCTTTAAAGGAGAAACTGAAGCTTTCTTT
TRBV5-4,TRBJ1-2,-,-,CASSPGGHTLNYGYTF,TGTGCCAGCAGCCCGGGGGGGCACACGCTAAACTATGGCTACACCTTC
TRBV2,TRBJ1-1,-,TRBD1,CASSEGAPGTEAFF,TGTGCCAGCAGCGAGGGGGCGCCGGGCACTGAAGCTTTCTTT
TRBV5-1,TRBJ2-1,once,-,CASSLDPTYNEQFF,TGCGCCAGCAGCTTGGATCCCACCTACAATGAGCAGTTCTTC
TRBV28,TRBJ2-7,-,-,CASSLDEQYF,TGTGCCAGCAGTTTAGACGAGCAGTACTTC
TRBV29-1,TRBJ1-1,-,-,CSVSLRAGTEAFF,TGCAGCGTTTCTTTGCGGGCTGGCACTGAAGCTTTCTTT
TRBV4-1,TRBJ2-3,-,-,CASSLFVASGVSDTQYF,TGCGCCAGCAGCCTTTTTGTAGCTTCAGGAGTTTCAGATACGCAGTATTTT
TRBV6-2/TRBV6-3,TRBJ2-4,-,-,CASSAGVTKNIQYF,TGTGCCAGCAGTGCAGGGGTTACCAAAAACATTCAGTACTTC
TRBV2,TRBJ1-6,-,-,CASSWGVTYNSPLHF,TGTGCCAGCTCTTGGGGGGTGACCTATAATTCACCCCTCCACTTT
TRBV5-5,TRBJ1-4,-,TRBD1,CASRFTGERTNEKLFF,TGTGCCAGCAGATTTACAGGGGAACGAACTAATGAAAAACTGTTTTTT
TRBV6-5,TRBJ1-2,-,-,CASSFLLAPYGYTF,TGTGCCAGCAGTTTCCTACTCGCCCCCTATGGCTACACCTTC
TRBV7-9,TRBJ1-1,-,-,CASSSTTRDAAFF,TGTGCCAGCAGCTCAACTACCCGGGACGCGGCTTTCTTT
TRBV7-6,TRBJ2-7,-,-,CASSEQGGGEQYF,TGTGCCAGCAGCGAACAGGGTGGGGGCGAGCAGTACTTC
TRBV28,TRBJ1-1,once,-,CASSFQGMRRALEAFF,TGTGCCAGCAGTTTTCAGGGGATGAGACGGGCCCTTGAGGCTTTCTTT
TRBV13,TRBJ2-7,-,TRBD1,CASSVDRGSRYEQYF,TGTGCCAGCAGCGTTGACAGGGGATCCCGATACGAGCAGTACTTC
TRBV5-1,TRBJ2-7,-,-,CASSPREVGGSYEQYF,TGCGCCAGCAGCCCACGCGAGGTCGGCGGCTCCTACGAGCAGTACTTC
TRBV6-5,TRBJ2-1,once,TRBD1,CASRVQGVVNEQFF,TGTGCCAGCAGAGTACAGGGGGTGGTCAATGAGCAGTTCTTC
TRBV24-1,TRBJ2-1,once,-,CATSDLPGLDEQFF,TGTGCCACCAGTGATTTGCCGGGTCTGGATGAGCAGTTCTTC
TRBV19,TRBJ2-1,-,-,CARFGLPEQFF,TGTGCCAGATTCGGACTACCAGAGCAGTTCTTC
TRBV19,TRBJ1-1,-,TRBD1,CASRTGPLHPNTEAFF,TGTGCCAGTCGGACAGGCCCACTACACCCGAACACTGAAGCTTTCTTT
TRBV20-1,TRBJ2-3,-,-,CSASPIGGGLTDTQYF,TGCAGTGCTAGTCCCATAGGGGGGGGACTCACAGATACGCAGTATTTT
TRBV5-4,TRBJ2-2,-,-,CASSLWGGELFF,TGTGCCAGCAGCCTTTGGGGCGGGGAGCTGTTTTTT
TRBV9,TRBJ2-1,once,-,CASSVEAATYNEQFF,TGTGCCAGCAGCGTAGAGGCAGCCACCTACAATGAGCAGTTCTTC
TRBV7-8,TRBJ2-3,-,-,CASSDWEVAEGTDTQYF,TGTGCCAGCAGCGATTGGGAGGTGGCCGAAGGTACAGATACGCAGTATTTT
TRBV27,TRBJ1-6,-,-,CASSLNSHSYNSPLHF,TGTGCCAGCAGTTTAAACAGCCACTCCTATAATTCACCCCTCCACTTT
TRBV9,TRBJ2-5,-,TRBD1,CASSSGTGVTGETQYF,TGTGCCAGCAGCTCCGGAACAGGGGTGACAGGAGAGACCCAGTACTTC
TRBV2,TRBJ2-2,-,-,CASSLQPWELFF,TGTGCCAGCAGCCTACAACCCTGGGAGCTGTTTTTT
TRBV3-1/TRBV3-2,TRBJ1-4,-,TRBD1,CASSRTGGQYEKLFF,TGTGCCAGCAGCCGAACAGGGGGCCAATATGAAAAACTGTTTTTT
TRBV5-1,TRBJ2-7,-,TRBD1,CASSPGQDYEQYF,TGCGCCAGCAGCCCAGGACAGGACTACGAGCAGTACTTC
TRBV7-9,TRBJ2-5,few,TRBD1,CASSLFRTGRETQYF,TGTGCCAGCAGCTTATTCCGGACAGGCCGGGAGACCCAGTACTTC
TRBV7-6,TRBJ2-7,-,-,CASSLSPGAVYEQYF,TGTGCCAGCAGCTTAAGCCCAGGGGCCGTATACGAGCAGTACTTC
TRBV29-1,TRBJ1-1,-,-,CSVVRQVSTEAFF,TGCAGCGTTGTCAGACAGGTTAGCACTGAAGCTTTCTTT
TRBV5-1,TRBJ2-5,-,TRBD1,CASSPPGTGGISQYF,TGCGCCAGCAGCCCTCCCGGGACAGGGGGCATTAGCCAGTACTTC
TRBV5-1,TRBJ2-1,-,-,CASSLDLGTYSYNEQFF,TGCGCCAGCAGCTTGGACTTGGGGACGTATTCTTACAATGAGCAGTTCTTC
TRBV29-1,TRBJ2-2,-,-,CSVGGPGLNTGELFF,TGCAGCGTGGGAGGCCCGGGACTTAACACCGGGGAGCTGTTTTTT
TRBV19,TRBJ2-5,-,TRBD1,CASSHRGMGETQYF,TGTGCCAGTAGTCACAGGGGGATGGGAGAGACCCAGTACTTC
TRBV7-2,TRBJ1-1,-,-,CASSLVGANTEAFF,TGTGCCAGCAGCTTAGTCGGGGCGAACACTGAAGCTTTCTTT
TRBV11-2,TRBJ1-6,-,-,CASSGGWESPLHF,TGTGCCAGCAGCGGAGGTTGGGAATCACCCCTCCACTTT
TRBV5-6,TRBJ1-2,-,-,CASSLEPGTTQANYGYTF,TGTGCCAGCAGCTTGGAACCTGGGACAACCCAAGCTAACTATGGCTACACCTTC
TRBV6-6,TRBJ1-2,-,-,CASSYPGHVDYGYTF,TGTGCCAGCAGTTATCCGGGCCACGTAGACTATGGCTACACCTTC
TRBV27,TRBJ1-2,-,-,CASSSLGDYGYTF,TGTGCCAGCAGTTCACTGGGAGACTATGGCTACACCTTC
TRBV6-7,TRBJ2-7,-,-,CASSYQTRNEQYF,TGTGCCAGCAGTTACCAAACCCGCAACGAGCAGTACTTC
TRBV3-1/TRBV3-2,TRBJ2-6,once,-,CASSQGWSLGANVLTF,TGTGCCAGCAGCCAAGGGTGGTCTCTGGGGGCCAACGTCCTGACTTTC
TRBV7-8,TRBJ1-3,-,-,CASSLVASGNTIYF,TGTGCCAGCAGCTTAGTGGCATCTGGAAACACCATATATTTT
TRBV5-1,TRBJ2-3,-,-,CASSLAKKGYTDTQYF,TGCGCCAGCAGCTTGGCCAAGAAGGGCTACACAGATACGCAGTATTTT
TRBV6-2/TRBV6-3,TRBJ1-5,-,-,CASSLTVKQQPQHF,TGTGCCAGCAGTTTGACAGTAAAGCAGCAGCCCCAGCATTTT
TRBV14,TRBJ2-2,-,-,CASSQGGIPGELFF,TGTGCCAGCAGCCAAGGTGGGATCCCCGGGGAGCTGTTTTTT
TRBV28,TRBJ1-1,-,-,CASSSGMTEAFF,TGTGCCAGCAGTTCCGGCATGACTGAAGCTTTCTTT
TRBV5-4,TRBJ2-7,-,-,CASSSDPFGDEQYF,TGTGCCAGCAGCTCCGATCCATTCGGGGACGAGCAGTACTTC